This T cell receptor beta chain stems from a study of post-analysis software for immune sequencing data. TCR beta libraries were prepared from cDNA with unique molecular identifiers. Out of 1 to 10 million T cells, some 480,000 cDNA molecules were generated. MiXCR, run by TCRdb on the PCR reads, gives a single entry per CDR3 protein. The table lists 350,000 to 500,000 distinct CDR3 sequences, roughly 40% of them singletons. Study findings and constraints: Patients with multiple sclerosis recorded significantly lower normalized Chao1 diversity than controls, the study found. About five TRBV segments were more frequent in patients than controls; TRBV5-6, TRBV5-1 and TRBV20-1 belonged to this group.

CDR1 MNHEY and CDR2 SVGAGI come from the germline V gene. The CDR3 runs 15 residues. V shed 2 bases and J shed 7 bases, with 17 bases lying between them. In regard to this clonotype: As yet, its antigen is unknown.

The sequenced material came from blood. The sequence derives from a girl aged 2-10 years with multiple sclerosis. J is TRBJ1-1 and V is TRBV6-5; TRBD1 might be the D (6 bases). CDR3 coding DNA: TGTGCCAGCAGTTACGGGCCCCTCCCACAGGGTGAAGCTTTCTTT. It yields the protein CASSYGPLPQGEAFF.